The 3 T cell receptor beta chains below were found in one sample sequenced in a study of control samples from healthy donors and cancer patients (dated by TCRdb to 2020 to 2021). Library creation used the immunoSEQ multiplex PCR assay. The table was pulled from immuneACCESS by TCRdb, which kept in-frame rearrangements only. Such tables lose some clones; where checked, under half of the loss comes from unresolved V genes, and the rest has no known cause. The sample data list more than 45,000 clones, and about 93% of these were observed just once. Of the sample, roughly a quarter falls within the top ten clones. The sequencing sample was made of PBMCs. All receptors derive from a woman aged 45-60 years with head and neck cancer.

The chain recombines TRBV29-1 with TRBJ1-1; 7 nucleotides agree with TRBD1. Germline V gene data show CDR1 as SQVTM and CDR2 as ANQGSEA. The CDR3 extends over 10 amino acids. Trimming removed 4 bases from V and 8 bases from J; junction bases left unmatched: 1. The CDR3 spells CSVADREAFF. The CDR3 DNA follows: TGCAGCGTTGCGGACAGGGAAGCTTTCTTT.

CDR3 residues: CASSPTGGNTEAFF. CDR3 sequence (DNA): TGTGCCAGCTCACCAACCGGGGGTAACACTGAAGCTTTCTTT. V is TRBV18 and J is TRBJ1-1; D may be TRBD1 (5 bases). Germline V CDR1 and CDR2: KGHSH, LQKENI. This CDR3 is 14 amino acids long. V was clipped by 2 bases and J by 2 bases, with 9 bases between them. Complete variable domain (other parts from reference TRBV18 and TRBJ1-1): NAGVMQNPRHLVRRRGQEARLRCSPMKGHSHVYWYRQLPEEGLKFMVYLQKENIIDESGMPKERFSAEFPKEGPSILRIQQVVRGDSAAYFCASSPTGGNTEAFFGQGTRLTVV.

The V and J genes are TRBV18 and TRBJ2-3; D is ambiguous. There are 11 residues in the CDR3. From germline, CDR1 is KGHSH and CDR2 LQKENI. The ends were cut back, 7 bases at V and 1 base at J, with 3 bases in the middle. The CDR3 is CASLGTDTQYF. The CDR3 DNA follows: TGTGCCAGCTTGGGCACAGATACGCAGTATTTT.